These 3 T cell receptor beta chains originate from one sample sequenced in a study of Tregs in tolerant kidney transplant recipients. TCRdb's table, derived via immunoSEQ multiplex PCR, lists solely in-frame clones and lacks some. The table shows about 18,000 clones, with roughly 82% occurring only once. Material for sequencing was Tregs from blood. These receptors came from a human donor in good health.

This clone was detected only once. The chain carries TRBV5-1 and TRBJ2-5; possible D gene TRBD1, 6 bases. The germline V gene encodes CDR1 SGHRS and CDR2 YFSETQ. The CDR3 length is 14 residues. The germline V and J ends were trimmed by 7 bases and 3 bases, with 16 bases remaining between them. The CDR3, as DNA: TGCGCCAGCTCGGCCGGGACAAGGGAAGAGACCCAGTACTTC. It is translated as CASSAGTREETQYF.

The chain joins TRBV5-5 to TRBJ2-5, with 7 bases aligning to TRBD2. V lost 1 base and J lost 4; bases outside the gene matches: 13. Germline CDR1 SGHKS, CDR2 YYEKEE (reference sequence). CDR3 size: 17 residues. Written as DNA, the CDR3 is TGTGCCAGCAGCTTGACAGCTGGGAGGGAAGGCGGAGAGACCCAGTACTTC. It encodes CASSLTAGREGGETQYF. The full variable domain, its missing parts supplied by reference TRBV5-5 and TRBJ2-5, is DAGVTQSPTHLIKTRGQQVTLRCSPISGHKSVSWYQQVLGQGPQFIFQYYEKEERGRGNFPDRFSARQFPNYSSELNVNALLLGDSALYLCASSLTAGREGGETQYFGPGTRLLVL.

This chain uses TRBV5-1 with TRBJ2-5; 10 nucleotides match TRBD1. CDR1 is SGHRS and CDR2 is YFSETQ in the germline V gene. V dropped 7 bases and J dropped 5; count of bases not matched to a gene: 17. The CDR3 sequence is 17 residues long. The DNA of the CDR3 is TGCGCCAGCTCTCTCTCCGGGACAGGGGCCCGTGGCGAGACCCAGTACTTC. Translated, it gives CASSLSGTGARGETQYF.